This TCR beta chain was sequenced in a study of blood T cell repertoires in COVID-19. Study-wide context: The study drew acute and convalescent COVID-19 samples from the United States, Italy and Spain. The analysed material was cDNA or gDNA that came from T cells, B-cell-depleted T cells, or PBMCs.

In the original analysis: Amplification with reference gene primers provided the estimates of nucleated cell counts. Profiling relied on immunoSEQ multiplex PCR, and the TCRdb table lists in-frame clones only, not all of them. Clone size and V and J calls were adopted from that table, with D and trimming inferred from the DNA. The table has under 200,000 clones, about 82% seen once. The CDR3 has 13 amino acids. Trimming removed 6 bases at V and 3 bases at J, with 10 bases between. CDR1 SGHVS and CDR2 FQNEAQ come from the germline V gene. This clonotype originated in a man aged 60-69 years with COVID-19, enrolled during active disease. The chain uses TRBV7-8 and TRBJ2-3; D perhaps matches TRBD1 (6 bases). Sequencing input: peripheral blood. The CDR3 nucleotides read TGTGCCAGCAGTGGCACAGGGACAGATACGCAGTATTTT. Translated: CASSGTGTDTQYF.